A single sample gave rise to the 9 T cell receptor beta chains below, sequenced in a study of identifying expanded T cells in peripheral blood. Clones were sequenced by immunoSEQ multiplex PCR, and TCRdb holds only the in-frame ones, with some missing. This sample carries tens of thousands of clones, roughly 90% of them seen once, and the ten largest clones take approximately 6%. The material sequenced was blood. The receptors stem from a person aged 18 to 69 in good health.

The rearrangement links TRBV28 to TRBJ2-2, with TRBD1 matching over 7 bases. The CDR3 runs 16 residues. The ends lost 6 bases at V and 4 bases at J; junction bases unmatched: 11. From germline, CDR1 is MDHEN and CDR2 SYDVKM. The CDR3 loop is CASSRTTGYRTGELFF. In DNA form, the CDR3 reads TGTGCCAGCAGCCGGACGACAGGGTACCGCACCGGGGAGCTGTTTTTT. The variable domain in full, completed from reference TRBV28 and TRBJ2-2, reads DVKVTQSSRYLVKRTGEKVFLECVQDMDHENMFWYRQDPGLGLRLIYFSYDVKMKEKGDIPEGYSVSREKKERFSLILESASTNQTSMYLCASSRTTGYRTGELFFGEGSRLTVL.

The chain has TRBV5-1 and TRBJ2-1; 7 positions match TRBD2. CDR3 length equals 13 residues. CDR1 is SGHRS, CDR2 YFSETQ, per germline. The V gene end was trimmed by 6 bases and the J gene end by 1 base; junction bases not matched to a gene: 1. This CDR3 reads CASTSGSYNEQFF. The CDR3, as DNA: TGCGCCAGCACTAGCGGTTCCTACAATGAGCAGTTCTTC.

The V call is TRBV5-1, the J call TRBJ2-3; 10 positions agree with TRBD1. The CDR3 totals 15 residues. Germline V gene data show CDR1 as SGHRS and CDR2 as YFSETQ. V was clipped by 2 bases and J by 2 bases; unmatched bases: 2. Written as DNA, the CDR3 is TGCGCCAGCAGCTTACGACAGGGGGCCACAGATACGCAGTATTTT. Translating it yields CASSLRQGATDTQYF.

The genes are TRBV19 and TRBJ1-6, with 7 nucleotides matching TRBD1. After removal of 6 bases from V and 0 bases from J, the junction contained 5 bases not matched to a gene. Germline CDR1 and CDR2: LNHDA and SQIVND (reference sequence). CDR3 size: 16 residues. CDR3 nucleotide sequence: TGTGCCAGTAGGACGACAGGGAGCTCCTATAATTCACCCCTCCACTTT. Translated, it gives CASRTTGSSYNSPLHF.

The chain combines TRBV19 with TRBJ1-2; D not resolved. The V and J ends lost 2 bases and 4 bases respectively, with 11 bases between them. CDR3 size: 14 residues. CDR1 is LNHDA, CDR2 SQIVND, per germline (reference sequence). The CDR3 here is CASSIIGAVYGYTF. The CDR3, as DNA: TGTGCCAGTAGTATAATAGGAGCAGTCTATGGCTACACCTTC.

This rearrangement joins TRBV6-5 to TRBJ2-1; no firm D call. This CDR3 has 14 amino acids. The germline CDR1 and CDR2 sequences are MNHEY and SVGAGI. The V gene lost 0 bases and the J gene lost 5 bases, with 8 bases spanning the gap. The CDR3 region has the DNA TGTGCCAGCAGTTACTCAACTGGGGACAATGAGCAGTTCTTC. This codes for CASSYSTGDNEQFF.

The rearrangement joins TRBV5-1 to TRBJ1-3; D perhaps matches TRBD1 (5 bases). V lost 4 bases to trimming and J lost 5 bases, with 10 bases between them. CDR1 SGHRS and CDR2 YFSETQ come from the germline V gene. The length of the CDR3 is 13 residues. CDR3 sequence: CASSRGERNTIYF. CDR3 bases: TGCGCCAGCAGCCGGGGGGAGAGAAACACCATATATTTT.

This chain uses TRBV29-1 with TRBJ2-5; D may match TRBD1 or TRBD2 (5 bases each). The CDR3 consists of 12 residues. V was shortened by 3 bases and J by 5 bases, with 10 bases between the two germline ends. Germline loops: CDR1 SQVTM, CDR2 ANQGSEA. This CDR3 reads CSVDSGDETQYF. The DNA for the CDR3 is TGCAGCGTTGATTCCGGGGACGAGACCCAGTACTTC.

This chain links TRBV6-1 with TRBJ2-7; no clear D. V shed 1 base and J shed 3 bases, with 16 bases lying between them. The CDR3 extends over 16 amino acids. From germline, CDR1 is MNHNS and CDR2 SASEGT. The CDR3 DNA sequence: TGTGCCAGCAGTGAAGGGCCGGTCTCTGATGACTACGAGCAGTACTTC. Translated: CASSEGPVSDDYEQYF.